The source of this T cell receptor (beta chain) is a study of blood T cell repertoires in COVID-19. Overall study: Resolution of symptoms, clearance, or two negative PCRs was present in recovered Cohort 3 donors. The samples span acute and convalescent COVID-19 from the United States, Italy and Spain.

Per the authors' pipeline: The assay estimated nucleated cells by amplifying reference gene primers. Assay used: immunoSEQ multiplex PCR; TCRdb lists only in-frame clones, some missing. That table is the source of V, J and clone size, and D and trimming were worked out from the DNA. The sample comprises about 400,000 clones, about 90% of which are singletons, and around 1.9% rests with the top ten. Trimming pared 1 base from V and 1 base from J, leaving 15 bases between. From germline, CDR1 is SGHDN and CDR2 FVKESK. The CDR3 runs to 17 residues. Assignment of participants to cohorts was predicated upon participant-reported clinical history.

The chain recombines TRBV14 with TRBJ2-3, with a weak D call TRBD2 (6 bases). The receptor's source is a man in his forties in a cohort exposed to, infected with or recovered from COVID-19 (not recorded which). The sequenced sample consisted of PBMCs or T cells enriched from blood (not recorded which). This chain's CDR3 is CASSQGPKRRGTDTQYF. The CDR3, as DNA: TGTGCCAGCAGCCAAGGCCCCAAGCGGAGGGGCACAGATACGCAGTATTTT.